The source of this T cell receptor (beta chain) is a study of blood T cells in healthy people across ages. The study's findings and limits: Samples with more naive T cells showed higher observed beta diversity.

In regard to this clonotype: Its target is unknown.

The authors ran a second PCR of 7 to 11 cycles using a sample-barcoded 5' primer and a J-beta primer mix. Each CDR3 protein gets one entry after TCRdb re-called the 5' RACE reads with MiXCR. The table shows over a million distinct CDR3 sequences, with about 25% occurring only once. Trimming took 8 bases from V and 1 from J, leaving 15 bases between them. The CDR3 spans 15 residues. Germline CDR1 is LGHNA and CDR2 is YSLEER. This sample also appeared in a second study, on T cells of mothers and their children. That report notes: The whole RNA yield was converted to cDNA, approximately 1.4 ug per 15 ul.

This chain uses TRBV4-3 with TRBJ2-1; tentative D call: TRBD2 (6 bases). This TCR was recovered from a girl between 2 and 10 years old in good health. What was sequenced was blood. The CDR3 nucleotides read TGCGCCAGCTCCCCCCTGGGACTTTCCTACAATGAGCAGTTCTTC. It encodes CASSPLGLSYNEQFF.